The 27 T cell receptor beta chains in this list originate from one sample, sequenced in a study of breast tumors, draining lymph nodes, adjacent tissues. Samples came from axillary lymph nodes draining the breast cancer. TCRdb re-called the multiplex PCR reads through MiXCR, storing one row per CDR3 protein. The sample holds approximately 90,000 distinct CDR3 sequences, roughly 30% seen once. Sample: axillary lymph node tissue. These receptors were taken from a female donor with breast cancer. Some clones in this sample may be carry-over from other donors' samples.

This clonotype occurred many times. The rearrangement links TRBV11-2 to TRBJ1-3; tentative D call: TRBD1 (5 bases). This CDR3 has 13 amino acids. The germline V and J ends were trimmed by 7 bases and 7 bases, with 14 bases remaining between them. CDR1 is SGHAT, CDR2 FQNNGV, per germline. The CDR3 DNA reads TGTGCCAGCACAACTCAGGGAGGCAACACCATATATTTT. Translating gives CASTTQGGNTIYF.

This clonotype was observed many times. This chain joins TRBV19 and TRBJ2-1; 10 bases map to TRBD2. With 1 base clipped from V and 4 bases from J, the junction kept 10 bases outside the gene matches. The CDR3 spans 18 residues. From germline, CDR1 is LNHDA and CDR2 SQIVND (reference sequence). The CDR3 sequence is CASSIAVKREGRYNEQFF. CDR3 DNA sequence: TGTGCCAGTAGTATAGCCGTCAAGCGGGAGGGCCGGTACAATGAGCAGTTCTTC.

The genes are TRBV5-5 and TRBJ1-5; D call uncertain. The CDR3 is 14 amino acids. Deletions cut 4 bases from V and 3 bases from J, with 11 bases between. In germline, CDR1 is SGHKS, CDR2 YYEKEE (reference sequence). CDR3 DNA sequence: TGTGCCAGCAGCCCCGTCCTGACCAATCAGCCCCAGCATTTT. Translation gives CASSPVLTNQPQHF.

On this clonotype itself: This clone may be a read error of a much larger clone one base away. The genes are TRBV7-6 and TRBJ1-1; TRBD1 matches at 7 bases. Germline V lookup: CDR1 SGHVS, CDR2 FNYEAQ. The CDR3 runs 18 residues. The CDR3 DNA is TGTGCCAGCAGCCCCAGACAGGGCCCGTATCGTACAAACACTGGAGCTTTCTTT. This sequence encodes CASSPRQGPYRTNTGAFF.

At least ten counts were recorded for this clonotype. The V and J genes are TRBV6-2 or TRBV6-3 and TRBJ2-7; 9 bases fit TRBD1. The germline gives CDR1 MNHEY, CDR2 SVGEGT. V gave up 7 bases and J gave up 2 bases; unmatched junction bases: 9. The CDR3 consists of 15 residues. CDR3 amino acids: CASTPDRGPAYEQYF. CDR3 in DNA: TGTGCCAGCACTCCGGACAGGGGACCCGCCTACGAGCAGTACTTC.

The V call is TRBV2, the J call TRBJ1-1, with D perhaps matching TRBD1 (5 bases). This CDR3 spans 15 amino acids. The V gene's germline CDR1 is SNHLY and CDR2 FYNNEI. V was trimmed by 6 bases and J by 4 bases, leaving 18 bases between them. The CDR3 reads CASRMSRAGRTEAFF. In DNA, the CDR3 is TGTGCCAGCAGAATGTCTAGGGCGGGACGCACTGAAGCTTTCTTT.

This clonotype has a count of ten or more. This rearrangement joins TRBV6-1 to TRBJ2-5; a weak D match, TRBD2 (5 bases). The V and J ends lost 7 bases and 5 bases respectively, with 23 bases between them. The CDR3 contains 16 residues. Per germline, CDR1 MNHNS and CDR2 SASEGT. CDR3 nucleotides: TGTGCCAGCACTCCCTCGGTGGGAGCGCCCCCGGAGACCCAGTACTTC. Translating gives CASTPSVGAPPETQYF.

A word on this clonotype: One junction end disagrees with the germline gene, perhaps due to a read error. This chain connects TRBV5-4 to TRBJ1-5, with TRBD1 matching over 9 bases. CDR3 size: 16 residues. From germline, CDR1 is SGHNT and CDR2 YYREEE (reference sequence). The CDR3, as DNA: TGTGCCGGCAGCCAGGGGGGGGACAGGGCCGGACAGTCCCAGCATTTT. Its protein product is CAGSQGGDRAGQSQHF.

This clonotype was counted ten times or more. One base away lies a much larger clone, so this may be a sequencing read error. This sequence joins TRBV20-1 and TRBJ2-1, with 10 bases identical to TRBD1. From germline, CDR1 is DFQATT and CDR2 SNEGSKA (reference sequence). The CDR3 has 12 amino acids. CDR3: CSAGTGANEPFF. The CDR3 DNA reads as TGCAGTGCTGGGACAGGGGCGAATGAGCCGTTCTTC.

The rearrangement links TRBV20-1 to TRBJ2-5, with D perhaps assigned TRBD1 or TRBD2 (5 bases each). Germline V CDR1 and CDR2: DFQATT, SNEGSKA (reference sequence). The V and J ends lost 3 bases and 5 bases respectively, with 25 bases between them. The CDR3 has 17 amino acids. For the CDR3, the DNA is TGCAGTGCTAGGAACACTTTGACCGCCTGGGGGAGTGAGACCCAGTACTTC. Protein product: CSARNTLTAWGSETQYF.

In the case of this clonotype: A much larger clonotype is one base distant, so this may be a read error. Because the CDR3 is missing its conserved closing phenylalanine or tryptophan, this is likely a read error. V usage is TRBV6-2 or TRBV6-3 and J usage is TRBJ2-2; a weak D match, TRBD2 (5 bases). This CDR3 is built from 12 residues. Germline CDR1 and CDR2: MNHEY and SVGEGT. Trimming took 11 bases from V and 0 from J, leaving 7 bases between them. The CDR3 loop is CAVLANTGELFS. The CDR3 nucleotides read TGTGCCGTACTAGCGAACACCGGGGAGCTGTTTTCT.

This clonotype was observed many times. The chain recombines TRBV7-9 with TRBJ2-1; 12 bases agree with TRBD2. This CDR3 has 15 residues. CDR1 and CDR2 from the germline V gene are SEHNR and FQNEAQ (reference sequence). The ends lost 8 bases at V and 7 bases at J; junction bases unmatched: 9. CDR3 nucleotides: TGTGCCAGCGGCTCTAGCGGGAGGGCCGGAAATGAGCAGTTCTTC. Protein: CASGSSGRAGNEQFF.

This sequence joins TRBV20-1 and TRBJ2-3, with D unclear. In germline, CDR1 is DFQATT, CDR2 SNEGSKA (reference sequence). The V end lost 2 bases, the J end lost 11 bases, and 20 bases lay between the germline ends. The CDR3 length is 14 residues. The DNA for the CDR3 is TGCAGTGCTAGACGGACCGCGCCCTACAATGAGCAGTATTTT. Translating it yields CSARRTAPYNEQYF.

This clonotype came up once. The rearrangement links TRBV10-3 to TRBJ2-1; the match to TRBD2 covers 10 bases. V was pared by 0 bases and J by 5 bases, with 10 bases of the junction left unmatched. CDR1 is ENHRY, CDR2 SYGVKD, per germline. This CDR3 spans 18 amino acids. CDR3 bases: TGTGCCATCAGTGAGTCAGGGCTAGCGGGAGTGGGGGACAATGAGCAGTTCTTC. It codes for CAISESGLAGVGDNEQFF.

This clonotype was seen only a few times. This chain connects TRBV6-2 or TRBV6-3 to TRBJ2-1; D uncertain. Trimming took 5 bases from V and 3 from J, leaving 8 bases between them. Per the germline V gene, CDR1 is MNHEY and CDR2 is SVGEGT. CDR3 length: 13 residues. The CDR3 sequence is CASSPGLYNEQFF. CDR3 DNA sequence: TGTGCCAGCAGTCCTGGGCTCTACAATGAGCAGTTCTTC.

This clonotype was seen many times. This sequence joins TRBV19 and TRBJ2-1; 8 nucleotides match TRBD2. This CDR3 is 15 amino acids long. V lost 3 bases and J lost 10; bases outside the gene matches: 11. Germline-derived CDR1 and CDR2 are LNHDA and SQIVND (reference sequence). The CDR3 nucleotides read TGTGCCAGTAGTATCTCCCTCAGCGGGAGTCAGGAGCAGTTCTTC. Protein product: CASSISLSGSQEQFF. Complete variable domain (other parts from reference TRBV19 and TRBJ2-1): DGGITQSPKYLFRKEGQNVTLSCEQNLNHDAMYWYRQDPGQGLRLIYYSQIVNDFQKGDIAEGYSVSREKKESFPLTVTSAQKNPTAFYLCASSISLSGSQEQFFGPGTRLTVL.

The V call is TRBV29-1, the J call TRBJ2-5; no clear D gene. Germline values: CDR1 SQVTM, CDR2 ANQGSEA. The ends were cut back, 3 bases at V and 5 bases at J, with 4 bases in the middle. CDR3 length equals 10 residues. The CDR3 DNA sequence: TGCAGCGTTGAGGACGAGACCCAGTACTTC. It codes for CSVEDETQYF.

The sample holds one count of this clonotype. V usage is TRBV2 and J usage is TRBJ2-1, with 14 bases aligning to TRBD2. After removal of 7 bases from V and 9 bases from J, the junction contained 8 bases not matched to a gene. Per germline, CDR1 SNHLY and CDR2 FYNNEI. The CDR3 has 15 amino acids. The CDR3 here is CASKGLAGAHSEQFF. The CDR3 bases are TGTGCCAGCAAGGGACTAGCGGGAGCCCACAGTGAGCAGTTCTTC.

This clonotype occurred a few times. The chain joins TRBV20-1 to TRBJ2-1, with a weak D call TRBD2 (5 bases). Trimming left V 3 bases short and J 6 bases short, with 18 bases between. CDR1 DFQATT and CDR2 SNEGSKA come from the germline V gene (reference sequence). The CDR3 contains 15 residues. CDR3 protein: CSARGASTTSNEQFF. The CDR3 DNA is TGCAGTGCTAGGGGAGCAAGTACTACCTCCAATGAGCAGTTCTTC.

This clonotype came up once. The gene calls are TRBV4-3 and TRBJ2-7; D is perhaps TRBD2 (5 bases). The assigned J gene may be wrong: the sequence end matches TRBJ2-1 better. In germline, CDR1 is LGHNA, CDR2 YSLEER. The CDR3 runs 13 residues. CDR3 coding DNA: TGCGCCAGCAGCCAGAGGAGGCACGGTGAGCAGTTCTTC. It is translated as CASSQRRHGEQFF.

Remarks on this clonotype: One end of the junction is discordant with germline, which a read error may explain. The chain recombines TRBV19 with TRBJ2-1, with D tentatively TRBD2 (6 bases). Germline lookup yields CDR1 LNHDA and CDR2 SQIVND (reference sequence). The CDR3 extends over 17 amino acids. CDR3 DNA sequence: TGTGCCAGTGGACCTAGTTCGGGGACTCACTCCTACAATGAGCAGTCCTTC. Its translation: CASGPSSGTHSYNEQSF.

This clonotype was picked up many times. One junction end does not reproduce the germline sequence, and a read error may be involved. The CDR3 here is CANSIHPNYGYTF. The CDR3 DNA follows: TGTGCCAATAGTATCCATCCTAACTATGGCTACACCTTC. V usage is TRBV19 and J usage is TRBJ1-2; D gene unclear. The germline gives CDR1 LNHDA, CDR2 SQIVND (reference sequence). The length of the CDR3 is 13 residues.

The rearrangement joins TRBV10-3 to TRBJ2-2, with D perhaps being TRBD1 or TRBD2 (6 bases each). The germline gives CDR1 ENHRY, CDR2 SYGVKD. Trimming stripped 2 bases from V and 1 base from J, with 11 bases between. The CDR3 runs 16 residues. The chain's CDR3 is CAISEEGGLNTGELFF. In DNA form, the CDR3 reads TGTGCCATCAGTGAGGAGGGGGGACTGAACACCGGGGAGCTGTTTTTT.

This clonotype was observed many times. In DNA form, the CDR3 reads TGCAGTGCTAGAGCCTCGGGGGACTTAACCTACGAGCAGTACTTC. Protein sequence: CSARASGDLTYEQYF. This chain links TRBV20-1 with TRBJ2-7, with TRBD2 as a possible D gene (6 bases). Per the germline V gene, CDR1 is DFQATT and CDR2 is SNEGSKA (reference sequence). This CDR3 has 15 amino acids. V lost 1 base and J 2 bases, leaving 15 bases between the germline ends.

This clonotype was detected a few times. The chain couples TRBV6-1 to TRBJ2-7, with 10 bases that match TRBD1. Per germline, CDR1 MNHNS and CDR2 SASEGT. The CDR3 runs 16 residues. V was pared by 6 bases and J by 6 bases, with 14 bases of the junction left unmatched. This CDR3 is CASRPRDRGRPCEQYF. CDR3 sequence (DNA): TGTGCCAGCAGGCCCCGGGACAGGGGAAGGCCCTGCGAGCAGTACTTC.

In regard to this clonotype: This may be a read error, as it is one base from a much larger clone. This chain joins TRBV11-3 and TRBJ2-6; D could derive from TRBD1 or TRBD2 (5 bases each). Per the germline V gene, CDR1 is SGHNT and CDR2 is YENEEA. Deletions cut 2 bases from V and 4 bases from J, with 21 bases between. The CDR3 consists of 19 residues. The CDR3 is CASSLSGGTVWDGANVLTF. CDR3 DNA: TGTGCCAGCAGCTTAAGTGGAGGAACGGTGTGGGACGGGGCCAACGTCCTGACTTTC.

About this clonotype itself: An end of the junction does not agree with germline; a read error may underlie this. The chain recombines TRBV12-3 or TRBV12-4 with TRBJ1-3; D gene unclear. The CDR3 contains 12 residues. The CDR3, as DNA: TGTGCCAGCAGTCAAACGGGAAGCACCATACATTTT. This encodes CASSQTGSTIHF.